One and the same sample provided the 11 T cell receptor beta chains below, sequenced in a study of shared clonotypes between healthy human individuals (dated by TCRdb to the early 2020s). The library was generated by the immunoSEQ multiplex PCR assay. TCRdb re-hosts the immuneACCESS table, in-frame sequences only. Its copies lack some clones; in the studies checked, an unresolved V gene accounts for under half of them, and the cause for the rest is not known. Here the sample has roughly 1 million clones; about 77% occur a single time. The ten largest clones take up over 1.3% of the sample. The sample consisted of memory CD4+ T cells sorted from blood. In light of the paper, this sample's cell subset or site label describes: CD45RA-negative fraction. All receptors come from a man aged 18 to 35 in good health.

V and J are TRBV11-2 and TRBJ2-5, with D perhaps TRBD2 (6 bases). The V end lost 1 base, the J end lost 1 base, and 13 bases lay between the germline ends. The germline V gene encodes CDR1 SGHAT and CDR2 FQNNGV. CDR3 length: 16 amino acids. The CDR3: CASSLGGRGGQETQYF. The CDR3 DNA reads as TGTGCCAGCAGCTTAGGGGGACGGGGAGGCCAAGAGACCCAGTACTTC. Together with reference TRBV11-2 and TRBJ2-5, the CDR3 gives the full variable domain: EAGVAQSPRYKIIEKRQSVAFWCNPISGHATLYWYQQILGQGPKLLIQFQNNGVVDDSQLPKDRFSAERLKGVDSTLKIQPAKLEDSAVYLCASSLGGRGGQETQYFGPGTRLLVL.

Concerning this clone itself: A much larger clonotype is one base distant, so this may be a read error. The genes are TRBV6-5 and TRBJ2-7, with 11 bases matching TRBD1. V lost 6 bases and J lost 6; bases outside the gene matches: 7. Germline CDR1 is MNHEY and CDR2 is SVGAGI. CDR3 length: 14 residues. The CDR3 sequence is CASRGGQGVGEQYF. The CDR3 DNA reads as TGTGCCAGCAGGGGGGGACAGGGGGTCGGCGAGCAGTACTTC.

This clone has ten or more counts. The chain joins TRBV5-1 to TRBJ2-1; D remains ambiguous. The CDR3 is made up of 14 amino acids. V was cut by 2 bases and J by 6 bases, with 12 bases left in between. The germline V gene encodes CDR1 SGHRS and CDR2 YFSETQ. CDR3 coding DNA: TGCGCCAGCAGCTTACCATTGGACCTCAATGAGCAGTTCTTC. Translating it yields CASSLPLDLNEQFF. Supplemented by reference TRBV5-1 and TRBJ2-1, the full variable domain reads KAGVTQTPRYLIKTRGQQVTLSCSPISGHRSVSWYQQTPGQGLQFLFEYFSETQRNKGNFPGRFSGRQFSNSRSEMNVSTLELGDSALYLCASSLPLDLNEQFFGPGTRLTVL.

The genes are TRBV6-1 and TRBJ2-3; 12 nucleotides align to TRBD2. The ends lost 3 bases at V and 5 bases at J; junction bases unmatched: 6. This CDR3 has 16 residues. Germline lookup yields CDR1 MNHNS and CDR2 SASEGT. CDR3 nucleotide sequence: TGTGCCAGCAGTGAGTTCTCTAGCGGGGGGGTAGATACGCAGTATTTT. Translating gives CASSEFSSGGVDTQYF.

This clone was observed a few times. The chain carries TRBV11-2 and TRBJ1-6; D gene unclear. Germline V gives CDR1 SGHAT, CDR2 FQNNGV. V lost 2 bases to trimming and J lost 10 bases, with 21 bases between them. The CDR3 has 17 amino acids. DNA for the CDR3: TGTGCCAGCAGCTTAACGGGTAGTATACTGGCGGGATCACCCCTCCACTTT. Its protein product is CASSLTGSILAGSPLHF.

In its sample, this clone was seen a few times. CDR3 loop: CASRRGAENTEAFF. The CDR3 region has the DNA TGTGCCAGTAGGCGGGGGGCGGAGAACACTGAAGCTTTCTTT. V gene TRBV19 combines with J gene TRBJ1-1, with D tentatively TRBD1 (6 bases). CDR1 and CDR2 from the germline V gene are LNHDA and SQIVND (reference sequence). The CDR3 spans 14 residues. V gave up 6 bases and J gave up 1 base, with 12 bases separating them.

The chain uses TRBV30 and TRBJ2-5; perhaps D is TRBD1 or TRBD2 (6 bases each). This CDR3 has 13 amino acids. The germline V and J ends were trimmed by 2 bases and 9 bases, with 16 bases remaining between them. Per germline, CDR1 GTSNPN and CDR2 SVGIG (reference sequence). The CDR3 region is CAWSTEQRGAQYF. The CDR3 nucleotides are TGTGCCTGGAGTACGGAACAGAGGGGGGCCCAGTACTTC.

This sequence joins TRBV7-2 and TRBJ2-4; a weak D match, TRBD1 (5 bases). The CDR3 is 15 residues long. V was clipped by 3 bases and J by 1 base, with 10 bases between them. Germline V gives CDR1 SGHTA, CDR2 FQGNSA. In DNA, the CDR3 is TGTGCCAGCAGCTTTCAGGGTATGGCCAAAAACATTCAGTACTTC. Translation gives CASSFQGMAKNIQYF.

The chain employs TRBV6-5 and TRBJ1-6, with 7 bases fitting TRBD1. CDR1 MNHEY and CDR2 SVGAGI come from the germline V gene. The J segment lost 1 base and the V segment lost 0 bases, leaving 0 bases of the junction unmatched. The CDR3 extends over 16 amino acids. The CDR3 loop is CASSYSTGSYNSPLHF. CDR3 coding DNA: TGTGCCAGCAGTTACTCGACAGGGTCCTATAATTCACCCCTCCACTTT.

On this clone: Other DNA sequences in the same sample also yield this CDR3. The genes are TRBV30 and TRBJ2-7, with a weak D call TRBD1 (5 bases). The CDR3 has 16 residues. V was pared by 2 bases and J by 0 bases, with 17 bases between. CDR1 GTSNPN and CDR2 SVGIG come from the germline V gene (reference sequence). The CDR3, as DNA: TGTGCCTGGAGTCTCCCCCAGGGCCCGGGCTCCTACGAGCAGTACTTC. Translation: CAWSLPQGPGSYEQYF.

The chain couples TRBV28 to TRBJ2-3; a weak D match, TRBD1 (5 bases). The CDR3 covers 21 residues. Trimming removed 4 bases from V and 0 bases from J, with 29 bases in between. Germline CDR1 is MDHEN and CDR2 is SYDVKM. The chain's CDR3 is CASSSFSPSLDRKTSTDTQYF. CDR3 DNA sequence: TGTGCCAGCAGTTCGTTTTCCCCAAGTCTCGACAGAAAAACTAGCACAGATACGCAGTATTTT. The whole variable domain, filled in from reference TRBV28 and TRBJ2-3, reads DVKVTQSSRYLVKRTGEKVFLECVQDMDHENMFWYRQDPGLGLRLIYFSYDVKMKEKGDIPEGYSVSREKKERFSLILESASTNQTSMYLCASSSFSPSLDRKTSTDTQYFGPGTRLTVL.